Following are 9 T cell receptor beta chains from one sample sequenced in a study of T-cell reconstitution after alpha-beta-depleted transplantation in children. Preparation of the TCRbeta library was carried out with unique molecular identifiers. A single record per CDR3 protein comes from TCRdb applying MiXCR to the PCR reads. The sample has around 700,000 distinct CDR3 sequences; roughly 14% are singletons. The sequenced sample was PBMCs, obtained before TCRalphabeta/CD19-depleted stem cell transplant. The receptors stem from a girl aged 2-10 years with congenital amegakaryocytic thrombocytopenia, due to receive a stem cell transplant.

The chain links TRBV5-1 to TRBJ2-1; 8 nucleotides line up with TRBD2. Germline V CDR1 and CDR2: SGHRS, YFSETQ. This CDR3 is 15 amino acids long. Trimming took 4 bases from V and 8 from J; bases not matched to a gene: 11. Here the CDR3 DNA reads TGCGCCAGCAGCCCGTCAGGACTAGCCATTGATGAGCAGTTCTTC. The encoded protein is CASSPSGLAIDEQFF. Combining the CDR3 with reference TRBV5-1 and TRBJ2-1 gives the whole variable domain KAGVTQTPRYLIKTRGQQVTLSCSPISGHRSVSWYQQTPGQGLQFLFEYFSETQRNKGNFPGRFSGRQFSNSRSEMNVSTLELGDSALYLCASSPSGLAIDEQFFGPGTRLTVL.

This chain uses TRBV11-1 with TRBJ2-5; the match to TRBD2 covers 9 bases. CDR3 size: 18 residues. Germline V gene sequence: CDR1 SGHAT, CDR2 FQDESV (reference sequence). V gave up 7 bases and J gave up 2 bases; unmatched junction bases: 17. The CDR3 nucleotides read TGTGCCAGCACCAATACACTGGGGCGGGGGGGCCTTCAAGAGACCCAGTACTTC. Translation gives CASTNTLGRGGLQETQYF.

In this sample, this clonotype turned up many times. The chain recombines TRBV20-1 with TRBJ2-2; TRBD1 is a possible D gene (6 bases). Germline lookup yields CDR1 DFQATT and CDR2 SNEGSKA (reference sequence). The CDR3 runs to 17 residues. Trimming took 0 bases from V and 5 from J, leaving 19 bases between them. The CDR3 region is CSARDLQGSMGTGELFF. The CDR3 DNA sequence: TGCAGTGCTAGAGATCTACAGGGCTCCATGGGGACCGGGGAGCTGTTTTTT.

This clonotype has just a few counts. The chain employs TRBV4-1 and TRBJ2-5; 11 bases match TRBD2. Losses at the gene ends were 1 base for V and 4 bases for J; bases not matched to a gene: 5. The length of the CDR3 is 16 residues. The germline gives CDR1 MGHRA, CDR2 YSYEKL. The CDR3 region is CASSQVSGRASETQYF. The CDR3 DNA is TGCGCCAGCAGCCAAGTTAGCGGGAGGGCGTCAGAGACCCAGTACTTC.

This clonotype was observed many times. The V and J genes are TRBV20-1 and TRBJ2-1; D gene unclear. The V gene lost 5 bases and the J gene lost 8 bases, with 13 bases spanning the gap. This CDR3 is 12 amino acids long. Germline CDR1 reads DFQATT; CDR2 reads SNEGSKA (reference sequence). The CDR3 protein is CSAAPRADEQFF. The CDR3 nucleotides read TGCAGTGCTGCCCCCCGGGCGGATGAGCAGTTCTTC.

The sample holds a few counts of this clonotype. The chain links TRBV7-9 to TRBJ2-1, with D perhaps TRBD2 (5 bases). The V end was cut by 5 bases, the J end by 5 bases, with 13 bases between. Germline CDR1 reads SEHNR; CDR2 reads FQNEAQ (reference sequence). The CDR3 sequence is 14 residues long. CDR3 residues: CASSPPTRNNEQFF. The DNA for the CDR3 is TGTGCCAGCAGCCCGCCAACTAGGAACAATGAGCAGTTCTTC.

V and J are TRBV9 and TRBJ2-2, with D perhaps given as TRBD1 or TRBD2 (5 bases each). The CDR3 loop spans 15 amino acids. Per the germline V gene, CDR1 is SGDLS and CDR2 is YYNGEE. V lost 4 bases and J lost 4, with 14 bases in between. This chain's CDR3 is CASSPFGTSTGELFF. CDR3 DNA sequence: TGTGCCAGCAGCCCGTTTGGGACGAGCACCGGGGAGCTGTTTTTT. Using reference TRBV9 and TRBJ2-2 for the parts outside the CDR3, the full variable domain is DSGVTQTPKHLITATGQRVTLRCSPRSGDLSVYWYQQSLDQGLQFLIQYYNGEERAKGNILERFSAQQFPDLHSELNLSSLELGDSALYFCASSPFGTSTGELFFGEGSRLTVL.

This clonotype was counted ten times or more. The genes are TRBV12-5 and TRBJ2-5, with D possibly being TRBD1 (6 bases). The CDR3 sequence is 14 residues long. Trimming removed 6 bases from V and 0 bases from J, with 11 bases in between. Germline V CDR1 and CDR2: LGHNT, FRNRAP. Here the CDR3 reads CASGTGRNQETQYF. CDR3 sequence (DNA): TGTGCTAGTGGAACAGGGCGGAACCAAGAGACCCAGTACTTC.

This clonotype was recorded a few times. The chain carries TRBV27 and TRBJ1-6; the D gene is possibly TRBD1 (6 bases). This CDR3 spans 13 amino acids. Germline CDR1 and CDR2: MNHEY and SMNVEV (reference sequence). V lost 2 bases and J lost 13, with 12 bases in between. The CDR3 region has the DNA TGTGCCAGCAGTTTAGCGATCCAGGGGCCCCTCCACTTT. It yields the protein CASSLAIQGPLHF.